The source of this T cell receptor (beta chain) is a study of T cells after yellow fever vaccination (dated by TCRdb to the late 2010s). About the investigation overall: The SMART-Seq v4 Ultra Low Input RNA kit was used to prepare libraries from fractions with low cell numbers. Bulk TCR alpha and beta repertoires were sequenced longitudinally to track T-cell clones before and after primary and booster YFV17D yellow fever vaccination. The cohort comprised two healthy male donors, one aged 18 to 29 and one aged 30 to 40 years. Blood was drawn at multiple timepoints before and after primary and secondary immunization, with bulk PBMC replicates and cell subsets isolated.

The listed sequencing device is Illumina NovaSeq 6000. TCR cDNA was synthesized by 5'RACE template switching, which introduced a universal primer site and unique molecular identifiers. cDNA synthesis was primed from both the TCR alpha and TCR beta constant segments. Library amplification used two PCR steps, and the second PCR step added sample barcodes and sequencing adapters. Sequencing of libraries was performed on Illumina HiSeq 2500 (2x100 bp) or NovaSeq (2x150 bp). From the authors' description of their analysis: Demultiplexing of reads and collapsing into UMI consensus sequences were performed with MIGEC, and V(D)J alignment was carried out with MiXCR. Vaccine-responding clonotypes were identified with edgeR using replicate PBMC samples, with FDR below 0.01 and a log2 fold change above 5 up to day 15 being required. Each bulk clonotype was labeled CD4 or CD8 based on which sequenced repertoire, CD4 or CD8, contained the clonotype at higher abundance. TCRdb reanalyzed the raw reads on its own, using fastp at Q25 for trimming and MiXCR for clone calling, and kept in-frame beta chains. Under each unique CDR3 protein, matching rows form one entry showing the most common genes and DNA. TCRdb's processing, not the authors', yielded these V and J calls. The sample table holds hundreds of thousands of distinct CDR3 sequences, of which around 3.9% were seen once. Around a quarter of the sample lies in the top ten.

Including the terminal cysteine and phenylalanine, the CDR3 comprises 16 residues. The entry retains the CDR3 DNA only, 48 bases that are in frame from base 1. The germline V gene sets CDR1 to SGHRS and CDR2 to YFSETQ. Trimming takes 3 bases off V and 3 bases off J; junction bases not matched to a gene: 7. Turning to this clonotype: Its antigen has not been determined. Within one base of it there is no much larger clone, and no base qualities were kept.

What the research found in general, with its limitations: Only two donors were included in the study, so the extent to which the findings can be generalized is limited. A small fraction of clonotypes appeared in both the CD4 and CD8 compartments, likely as a result of convergent recombination. Computational filtering was required because FACS-sorted repertoires could contain abundant contaminating clonotypes from the bulk population. After the booster, most clones that had expanded after primary vaccination were detected again (about 97% of CD4 and around nine tenths of CD8), suggesting broad maintenance of memory. The secondary T-cell response was weaker than the primary response but faster, peaking on day 5 instead of day 15.

Explained via the paper, the treatment or condition label denotes: live attenuated yellow fever vaccine strain. At every blood-draw timepoint, two biological replicates of bulk PBMCs were collected. PBMCs were isolated from peripheral blood using a standard Ficoll-Paque protocol. RNA was extracted with TriZol from bulk PBMCs, CD4 and CD8 fractions, and dextramer-positive and dextramer-negative fractions. The specimen comprised PBMCs, sampled on the day of the yellow fever booster vaccination. Recombination joined TRBV5-1 with TRBJ2-3, and 10 bases in between align with TRBD1. This clonotype was sampled from a man aged 18 to 30 who received the YFV17D yellow fever vaccine. The encoded CDR3 is CASSSHRDRGTDTQYF. The bases read TGCGCCAGCAGCTCTCACCGGGACAGGGGAACAGATACGCAGTATTTT.